The 32 T cell receptor beta chains in this list originate from one sample, sequenced in a study of T cell responses to AZD1222 COVID-19 vaccine. Assay: immunoSEQ multiplex PCR; the TCRdb copy retains only in-frame clones and omits some. The data show approximately 110,000 clones, with roughly 91% seen just once and 0.95% to 1.5% held by the top ten. Sequencing used peripheral blood, obtained on day 0 of AZD1222 vaccination. The origin of the receptors is an adult in good health.

V and J are TRBV11-2 and TRBJ2-2, with 12 bases identical to TRBD2. The CDR3 consists of 15 residues. Trimming removed 3 bases from V and 6 bases from J; junction bases left unmatched: 2. Germline loops: CDR1 SGHAT, CDR2 FQNNGV. CDR3 sequence: CASSFRLAGAGELFF. DNA for the CDR3: TGTGCCAGCAGCTTCCGACTAGCGGGGGCCGGGGAGCTGTTTTTT.

This clone was observed once. V gene TRBV6-5 combines with J gene TRBJ2-7, with 9 bases lining up with TRBD2. The V and J ends lost 2 bases and 3 bases, in that order; junction bases with no gene match: 5. The CDR3 extends over 15 amino acids. Germline lookup yields CDR1 MNHEY and CDR2 SVGAGI. CDR3 DNA sequence: TGTGCCAGCAGTTACATTAAGACTAGCGGCTACGAGCAGTACTTC. Residues: CASSYIKTSGYEQYF.

The V call is TRBV2, the J call TRBJ1-3; D unclear. The ends were cut back, 6 bases at V and 8 bases at J, with 14 bases in the middle. Germline V CDR1 and CDR2: SNHLY, FYNNEI. CDR3 length equals 13 residues. CDR3 region: CASRAEGSDTIYF. The CDR3 nucleotides are TGTGCCAGCAGAGCTGAGGGTTCGGACACCATATATTTT.

The gene calls are TRBV7-9 and TRBJ2-7, with D possibly being TRBD2 (6 bases). Per germline, CDR1 SEHNR and CDR2 FQNEAQ (reference sequence). The CDR3 length is 14 residues. Trimming shortened V by 10 bases and J by 2 bases, and 18 bases separated the two germline ends. The CDR3 region has the DNA TGTGCCATCAACCTGGAGGGTGCCCCCTACGAGCAGTACTTC. It codes for CAINLEGAPYEQYF.

This chain uses TRBV2 with TRBJ1-2; D is possibly TRBD1 (5 bases). CDR1 SNHLY and CDR2 FYNNEI come from the germline V gene. Trimming shortened V by 4 bases and J by 2 bases, and 8 bases separated the two germline ends. This CDR3 has 13 amino acids. This CDR3 is CASSGGPNYGYTF. As DNA, the CDR3 is TGTGCCAGCAGTGGGGGCCCCAACTATGGCTACACCTTC.

A few counts support this clone. This rearrangement joins TRBV5-5 to TRBJ2-1; D gene unclear. This CDR3 comprises 15 residues. Germline-derived CDR1 and CDR2 are SGHKS and YYEKEE (reference sequence). V lost 7 bases and J 4 bases, leaving 18 bases between the germline ends. The CDR3 DNA reads as TGTGCCAGCTTGGCCAGCCTAGAACTTTACAATGAGCAGTTCTTC. Translation: CASLASLELYNEQFF.

V is TRBV2 and J is TRBJ2-1; 10 bases line up with TRBD2. From germline, CDR1 is SNHLY and CDR2 FYNNEI. CDR3 length: 13 amino acids. Unmatched junction bases numbered 6, after V lost 9 bases and J lost 7 bases. The chain's CDR3 is CARTSGVVNEQFF. As DNA, the CDR3 is TGTGCCAGAACTAGCGGGGTTGTTAATGAGCAGTTCTTC.

The rearrangement links TRBV27 to TRBJ1-4; D not certain. The CDR3 totals 17 residues. Deletions cut 3 bases from V and 0 bases from J, with 14 bases between. From germline, CDR1 is MNHEY and CDR2 SMNVEV (reference sequence). CDR3 in amino acids: CASSFGYSIPTNEKLFF. DNA of the CDR3: TGTGCCAGCAGTTTTGGTTACAGCATCCCAACTAATGAAAAACTGTTTTTT.

CDR3: CASSLGSGGENEQYF. DNA for the CDR3: TGTGCCAGCAGCTTAGGTTCAGGGGGCGAGAACGAGCAGTACTTC. The gene calls are TRBV7-9 and TRBJ2-7; TRBD1 matches 8 bases. CDR3 length equals 15 residues. Germline assignment: CDR1 SEHNR and CDR2 FQNEAQ (reference sequence). V shed 1 base, J shed 5 bases, and the junction held 7 bases outside the gene matches.

V is TRBV7-8 and J is TRBJ2-4; D ambiguous. V lost 6 bases to trimming and J lost 0 bases, with 9 bases between them. Germline lookup yields CDR1 SGHVS and CDR2 FQNEAQ. The CDR3 extends over 14 amino acids. The CDR3 is CASRGGLAKNIQYF. In nucleotides, the CDR3 is TGTGCCAGCAGAGGTGGGCTAGCCAAAAACATTCAGTACTTC.

This chain links TRBV6-2 or TRBV6-3 with TRBJ2-7; 8 nucleotides align to TRBD2. J gave up 0 bases and V 2 bases, and 6 bases lay outside the gene matches. The germline gives CDR1 MNHEY, CDR2 SVGEGT. This CDR3 region has 16 residues. The CDR3, as DNA: TGTGCCAGCAGTTACGGTAGCGGGACCAGCTCCTACGAGCAGTACTTC. Its protein is CASSYGSGTSSYEQYF.

The gene calls are TRBV6-5 and TRBJ2-1; D gene uncertain. This CDR3 comprises 16 residues. Trimming stripped 2 bases from V and 4 bases from J, with 15 bases between. Germline CDR1 and CDR2: MNHEY and SVGAGI. The CDR3 coding sequence is TGTGCCAGCAGTTACCAATCGCCAAGGATGTACAATGAGCAGTTCTTC. This translates into CASSYQSPRMYNEQFF.

The chain combines TRBV2 with TRBJ1-1, with D hard to call. The V end was cut by 2 bases, the J end by 5 bases, with 12 bases between. CDR1 SNHLY and CDR2 FYNNEI come from the germline V gene. CDR3 length equals 14 residues. The CDR3 sequence is CASSEIRVWTEAFF. The CDR3 nucleotides are TGTGCCAGCAGTGAAATTCGAGTGTGGACTGAAGCTTTCTTT.

In this sample, this clone turned up a few times. The CDR3 is CATSRDRETGELFF. The CDR3 nucleotides are TGTGCCACCAGCAGAGACAGGGAGACCGGGGAGCTGTTTTTT. The chain carries TRBV15 and TRBJ2-2; D possibly uses TRBD1 or TRBD2 (5 bases each). The CDR3 has 14 residues. V dropped 0 bases and J dropped 5 bases, with 7 bases sitting between them. Germline values: CDR1 LNHNV, CDR2 YYDKDF (reference sequence).

Written as DNA, the CDR3 is TGTGCCAGTAGTATCCCTCCGGGAGCCCTAGGGCGGAACACTGAAGCTTTCTTT. Its translation is CASSIPPGALGRNTEAFF. The chain carries TRBV19 and TRBJ1-1, with D unclear. This CDR3 contains 18 residues. The ends were cut back, 3 bases at V and 1 base at J, with 21 bases in the middle. CDR1 and CDR2 (germline): LNHDA, SQIVND (reference sequence).

V usage is TRBV5-1 and J usage is TRBJ2-7, with 8 bases that match TRBD2. Germline V gene data show CDR1 as SGHRS and CDR2 as YFSETQ. The CDR3 is 15 residues long. J lost 0 bases, V lost 2 bases, and 4 bases had no gene match. The CDR3 region is CASSFSGVSSYEQYF. The CDR3 nucleotides are TGCGCCAGCAGCTTTAGCGGGGTGAGCTCCTACGAGCAGTACTTC.

The V gene is TRBV5-6, the J gene TRBJ1-4, with a weak D call TRBD1 (6 bases). Trimming took off 7 bases at V and 3 bases at J, with 10 bases between the two ends. In germline, CDR1 is SGHDT, CDR2 YYEEEE. This CDR3 contains 13 residues. This CDR3 is CASATGSNEKLFF. In nucleotides, the CDR3 is TGTGCCAGCGCAACAGGGTCTAATGAAAAACTGTTTTTT. Full variable domain (remainder filled in from reference TRBV5-6 and TRBJ1-4): DAGVTQSPTHLIKTRGQQVTLRCSPKSGHDTVSWYQQALGQGPQFIFQYYEEEERQRGNFPDRFSGHQFPNYSSELNVNALLLGDSALYLCASATGSNEKLFFGSGTQLSVL.

The V call is TRBV7-8, the J call TRBJ2-7, with 10 nucleotides matching TRBD1. V lost 5 bases, J lost 2 bases, and 9 bases stayed unmatched. The germline V gene has CDR1 SGHVS and CDR2 FQNEAQ. The CDR3 runs 16 residues. The CDR3 DNA is TGTGCCAGCAGCCACCCCCGGGACAGGGGAACCTACGAGCAGTACTTC. It codes for CASSHPRDRGTYEQYF.

The chain employs TRBV5-1 and TRBJ2-5; TRBD1 or TRBD2 may be the D gene (6 bases each). In germline, CDR1 is SGHRS, CDR2 YFSETQ. Trimming pared 0 bases from V and 6 bases from J, leaving 12 bases between. This CDR3 comprises 14 residues. The CDR3 coding sequence is TGCGCCAGCAGCTTGGAGGGGGGCGGGAAGACCCAGTACTTC. Translating gives CASSLEGGGKTQYF.

V is TRBV19 and J is TRBJ2-7; D gene uncertain. The V gene's germline CDR1 is LNHDA and CDR2 SQIVND (reference sequence). This CDR3 spans 13 amino acids. Trimming shortened V by 3 bases and J by 3 bases, and 9 bases separated the two germline ends. The CDR3 nucleotides read TGTGCCAGTAGTATTGGGCTTAGCTACGAGCAGTACTTC. It specifies CASSIGLSYEQYF.

J is TRBJ1-1 and V is TRBV4-3; maybe TRBD1 (5 bases). V dropped 0 bases and J dropped 1 base, with 12 bases sitting between them. The CDR3 is made up of 16 amino acids. Germline loops: CDR1 LGHNA, CDR2 YSLEER. The CDR3 DNA follows: TGCGCCAGCAGCCAAGATAGGAGGGGTCGGAACACTGAAGCTTTCTTT. Translating gives CASSQDRRGRNTEAFF.

This clone came up a few times. The chain uses TRBV19 and TRBJ2-1; 10 bases agree with TRBD2. The CDR3 is 16 amino acids. V trimming: 4 bases; J trimming: 6 bases; junction bases outside the gene matches: 9. Germline CDR1 reads LNHDA; CDR2 reads SQIVND (reference sequence). CDR3 coding DNA: TGTGCCAGTAGTAACGGCGCGGTAGCGGGGGGCAATGAGCAGTTCTTC. Protein product: CASSNGAVAGGNEQFF.

This clone was observed once. The rearrangement links TRBV19 to TRBJ2-7; 7 positions agree with TRBD1. V lost 7 bases and J lost 3; bases outside the gene matches: 12. The CDR3 runs 15 residues. CDR1 is LNHDA, CDR2 SQIVND, per germline (reference sequence). CDR3 sequence reads: CASNPRTGRHYEQYF. The DNA of the CDR3 is TGTGCCAGTAATCCCCGGACAGGCAGACACTACGAGCAGTACTTC.

The rearrangement joins TRBV6-6 to TRBJ2-6; 8 bases fit TRBD2. Germline trimming cut 5 bases from V and 1 base from J; bases unmatched to any gene: 22. Germline CDR1 and CDR2: MNHNY and SVGAGI (reference sequence). This CDR3 has 22 amino acids. CDR3 coding DNA: TGTGCCAGCAGTCCCCGGTCTTTAAGCGGGGGCGGCGAATGGTCTGGGGCCAACGTCCTGACTTTC. Residues: CASSPRSLSGGGEWSGANVLTF.

On this clone: Other DNA sequences of this sample code for an identical CDR3. This rearrangement joins TRBV4-1 to TRBJ1-1, with a weak D call TRBD1 (5 bases). CDR3 length: 15 amino acids. CDR1 and CDR2 (germline): MGHRA, YSYEKL. Trimming stripped 0 bases from V and 1 base from J, with 9 bases between. DNA for the CDR3: TGCGCCAGCAGCCAAGACGGTAGGGGGAACACTGAAGCTTTCTTT. Translated, it gives CASSQDGRGNTEAFF.

Concerning this clone itself: Other DNA sequences in this sample translate to the same CDR3. The CDR3 coding sequence is TGTGCCACCAGCAGAGATATAAGTAATGAAAAACTGTTTTTT. As protein: CATSRDISNEKLFF. The V call is TRBV15, the J call TRBJ1-4; no firm D call. The CDR3 spans 14 residues. V gave up 0 bases and J gave up 4 bases, with 6 bases separating them. Germline CDR1 is LNHNV and CDR2 is YYDKDF (reference sequence).

The genes are TRBV6-1 and TRBJ1-1, with D uncertain. CDR3 length equals 14 residues. The V end lost 3 bases, the J end lost 0 bases, and 8 bases lay between the germline ends. Per germline, CDR1 MNHNS and CDR2 SASEGT. The CDR3 region is CASSERVLNTEAFF. The DNA of the CDR3 is TGTGCCAGCAGTGAGCGGGTATTGAACACTGAAGCTTTCTTT.

This chain uses TRBV5-3 with TRBJ1-2; D may be TRBD1 (6 bases). TRBV5-3 is noted as an ORF with a role that remains uncertain. Trimming took off 4 bases at V and 4 bases at J, with 17 bases between the two ends. The CDR3 is 15 residues long. CDR3 residues: CARSRTDRLCYGYTF. The CDR3 DNA is TGTGCCAGAAGCCGGACAGACAGGCTCTGCTATGGCTACACCTTC.

V and J are TRBV14 and TRBJ1-1; 8 bases agree with TRBD1. V lost 3 bases to trimming and J lost 0 bases; unmatched junction nucleotides: 9. CDR3 size: 17 residues. Germline V CDR1 and CDR2: SGHDN, FVKESK. CDR3 amino acids: CASSQPRTGLMNTEAFF. CDR3 sequence (DNA): TGTGCCAGCAGCCAGCCTAGGACAGGGCTCATGAACACTGAAGCTTTCTTT.

The gene calls are TRBV5-5 and TRBJ2-7, with 11 nucleotides matching TRBD2. The CDR3 loop spans 15 amino acids. The germline V gene encodes CDR1 SGHKS and CDR2 YYEKEE (reference sequence). The trim removed 4 bases at V and 7 bases at J, leaving 10 bases unmatched. The CDR3 DNA reads as TGTGCCAGCAGCCCCAGACTAGCGGGGTCTCTTGAGCAGTACTTC. Translating gives CASSPRLAGSLEQYF.

The CDR3 DNA is TGCGCCAGCAGCCAAGATCGGGGGGCTGTGGAGACCCAGTACTTC. It specifies CASSQDRGAVETQYF. V usage is TRBV4-3 and J usage is TRBJ2-5, with D possibly being TRBD2 (7 bases). The CDR3 consists of 15 residues. V lost 0 bases, J lost 5 bases, and 13 bases lay in between. Germline V gene sequence: CDR1 LGHNA, CDR2 YSLEER.

The chain is built from TRBV7-6 and TRBJ2-5; no definite D call. The CDR3 loop spans 12 amino acids. The germline CDR1 and CDR2 sequences are SGHVS and FNYEAQ. V dropped 4 bases and J dropped 4 bases, with 7 bases sitting between them. CDR3 nucleotides: TGTGCCAGCAGCTCCCGTCTAGAGACCCAGTACTTC. Residues: CASSSRLETQYF.